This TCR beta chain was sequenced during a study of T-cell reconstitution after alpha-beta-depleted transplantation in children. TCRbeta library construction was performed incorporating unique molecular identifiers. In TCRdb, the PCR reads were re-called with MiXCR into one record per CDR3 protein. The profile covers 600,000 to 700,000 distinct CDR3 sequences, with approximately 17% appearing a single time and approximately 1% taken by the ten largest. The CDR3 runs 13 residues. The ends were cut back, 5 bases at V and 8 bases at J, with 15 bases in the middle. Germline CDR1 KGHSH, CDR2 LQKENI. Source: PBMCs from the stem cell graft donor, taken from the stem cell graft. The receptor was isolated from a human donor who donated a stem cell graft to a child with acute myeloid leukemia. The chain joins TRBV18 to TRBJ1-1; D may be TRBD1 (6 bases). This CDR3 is CASSNTDQGEAFF. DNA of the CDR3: TGTGCCAGCTCAAACACCGATCAGGGGGAAGCTTTCTTT.